These 32 T cell receptor beta chains were all obtained from the same sample, sequenced in a study of early T cells in non-severe SARS-CoV-2 infection. TCRdb independently ran MiXCR on the 5' RACE reads; one entry per CDR3 protein. The table shows about 80,000 distinct CDR3 sequences, with 5% occurring only once. The input for sequencing was whole blood, taken at baseline. Receptors originate from an adult who was a healthcare worker with PCR-confirmed SARS-CoV-2 infection or an uninfected control (not recorded which).

This clonotype was observed a handful of times. The genes are TRBV7-3 and TRBJ2-3; D is tentatively TRBD1 or TRBD2 (5 bases each). This CDR3 comprises 14 residues. CDR1 is SGHTA and CDR2 is FQGTGA in the germline V gene. V was trimmed by 5 bases and J by 8 bases, leaving 17 bases between them. The CDR3 sequence is CASSPRGSQGTQYF. In DNA, the CDR3 is TGTGCCAGCAGCCCGCGAGGGAGCCAGGGTACGCAGTATTTT.

This chain connects TRBV12-3 or TRBV12-4 to TRBJ2-2; D is ambiguous. The V end was cut by 7 bases, the J end by 6 bases, with 12 bases between. This CDR3 is 13 amino acids long. CDR3 bases: TGTGCCAGCACGCCCTCTGTCTCCGGGGAGCTGTTTTTT. It specifies CASTPSVSGELFF.

This clonotype has ten or more counts. The rearrangement joins TRBV27 to TRBJ2-2; the D gene is possibly TRBD2 (5 bases). The CDR3 is 15 amino acids. CDR1 is MNHEY, CDR2 SMNVEV, per germline (reference sequence). V was shortened by 6 bases and J by 4 bases, with 15 bases between the two germline ends. The CDR3 DNA follows: TGTGCCAGCAGACGCTCGCGAGGGTCCACCGGGGAGCTGTTTTTT. Amino acids: CASRRSRGSTGELFF.

The sample holds many counts of this clonotype. This chain uses TRBV29-1 with TRBJ1-1; D possibly corresponds to TRBD1 (6 bases). Per germline, CDR1 SQVTM and CDR2 ANQGSEA. The length of the CDR3 is 11 residues. Trimming took 4 bases from V and 4 from J, leaving 7 bases between them. The CDR3 DNA follows: TGCAGCGTTGTGGGGGCCACTGAAGCTTTCTTT. It yields the protein CSVVGATEAFF. Full variable domain (missing parts from reference TRBV29-1 and TRBJ1-1): SAVISQKPSRDICQRGTSLTIQCQVDSQVTMMFWYRQQPGQSLTLIATANQGSEATYESGFVIDKFPISRPNLTFSTLTVSNMSPEDSSIYLCSVVGATEAFFGQGTRLTVV.

The genes are TRBV7-9 and TRBJ2-7, with 7 positions matching TRBD1. This CDR3 spans 12 amino acids. Germline assignment: CDR1 SEHNR and CDR2 FQNEAQ (reference sequence). V gave up 5 bases and J gave up 12 bases; unmatched junction bases: 10. CDR3 protein: CASSTPSTGPYF. For the CDR3, the DNA is TGTGCCAGCAGCACGCCCTCGACAGGGCCGTACTTC. Filled out from reference TRBV7-9 and TRBJ2-7, the complete variable domain reads DTGVSQNPRHKITKRGQNVTFRCDPISEHNRLYWYRQTLGQGPEFLTYFQNEAQLEKSRLLSDRFSAERPKGSFSTLEIQRTEQGDSAMYLCASSTPSTGPYFGPGTRLTVT.

In this sample, this clonotype turned up many times. The chain recombines TRBV12-3 or TRBV12-4 with TRBJ2-2, with D perhaps assigned TRBD1 or TRBD2 (5 bases each). With 3 bases removed from V and 3 bases from J, the gap between germline ends came to 8 bases. This CDR3 has 14 residues. The CDR3 DNA reads TGTGCCAGCAGTTTGAGGGGCGACACCGGGGAGCTGTTTTTT. It is translated as CASSLRGDTGELFF.

V usage is TRBV13 and J usage is TRBJ2-3, with 9 bases identical to TRBD1. The germline gives CDR1 PRHDT, CDR2 FYEKMQ (reference sequence). Losses at the gene ends were 4 bases for V and 4 bases for J; bases not matched to a gene: 6. The CDR3 length is 15 residues. CDR3 in amino acids: CASSSRTGEADTQYF. CDR3 in DNA: TGTGCCAGCAGCTCACGGACAGGGGAAGCAGATACGCAGTATTTT.

A few counts support this clonotype. The chain recombines TRBV11-2 with TRBJ2-2; D is unclear. V was trimmed by 2 bases and J by 1 base, leaving 11 bases between them. The CDR3 has 16 amino acids. Germline V gives CDR1 SGHAT, CDR2 FQNNGV. The CDR3 DNA reads TGTGCCAGCAGCTTAAGAGCCCGATTGAACACCGGGGAGCTGTTTTTT. It yields the protein CASSLRARLNTGELFF.

The sample holds a few counts of this clonotype. The chain employs TRBV30 and TRBJ1-2, with D possibly matching TRBD1 (5 bases). CDR1 and CDR2 (germline): GTSNPN, SVGIG (reference sequence). CDR3 size: 13 residues. With 1 base removed from V and 5 bases from J, the gap between germline ends came to 11 bases. CDR3 bases: TGTGCCTGGAGTGGGCACGGGGGTTATGGCTACACCTTC. Its protein is CAWSGHGGYGYTF.

This clonotype was seen at least ten times. V gene TRBV27 combines with J gene TRBJ1-1, with D hard to call. The CDR3 has 14 amino acids. Germline CDR1 and CDR2: MNHEY and SMNVEV (reference sequence). V lost 5 bases, J lost 5 bases, and 15 bases lay in between. Written as DNA, the CDR3 is TGTGCCAGCAGTCCGGCGGGGATCAGGACTGAAGCTTTCTTT. It codes for CASSPAGIRTEAFF.

The CDR3 DNA sequence: TGTGCCAGCAGTGACCGACCTGGAAACACCATATATTTT. Protein product: CASSDRPGNTIYF. The chain joins TRBV6-4 to TRBJ1-3; no definite D call. This CDR3 has 13 amino acids. V lost 2 bases to trimming and J lost 2 bases, with 4 bases between them. In germline, CDR1 is MRHNA, CDR2 SNTAGT.

CDR3 coding DNA: TGCAGCGGGCCCCAGAGCGGCTACACCTTC. It specifies CSGPQSGYTF. V is TRBV29-1 and J is TRBJ1-2, with D uncertain. Trimming cost V 7 bases and J 8 bases, with 11 bases left between them. The germline gives CDR1 SQVTM, CDR2 ANQGSEA. This CDR3 comprises 10 residues.

This clonotype was observed a handful of times. One base away lies a much larger clone, so this may be a sequencing read error. The rearrangement links TRBV11-2 to TRBJ2-7; D is possibly TRBD1 (5 bases). CDR1 is SGHAT and CDR2 is FQNNGV in the germline V gene. Trimming shortened V by 4 bases and J by 4 bases, and 5 bases separated the two germline ends. The CDR3 consists of 11 residues. The CDR3 bases are TGTGCCAGCAGCTCAGGGTACGAGCAGTACTTC. It is translated as CASSSGYEQYF.

The rearrangement uses TRBV7-2 and TRBJ2-1; the match to TRBD1 covers 8 bases. The ends lost 4 bases at V and 9 bases at J; junction bases unmatched: 8. This CDR3 comprises 14 residues. Germline CDR1 and CDR2: SGHTA and FQGNSA. CDR3 protein: CASSSYMDRAEQFF. DNA for the CDR3: TGTGCCAGCAGCTCGTATATGGACAGGGCTGAGCAGTTCTTC. Full variable domain (remainder filled in from reference TRBV7-2 and TRBJ2-1): GAGVSQSPSNKVTEKGKDVELRCDPISGHTALYWYRQSLGQGLEFLIYFQGNSAPDKSGLPSDRFSAERTGGSVSTLTIQRTQQEDSAVYLCASSSYMDRAEQFFGPGTRLTVL.

Ten or more counts support this clonotype. The chain employs TRBV3-1 and TRBJ2-7; D is uncertain. The germline CDR1 and CDR2 sequences are LGHDT and YNNKEL (reference sequence). The CDR3 extends over 14 amino acids. The V and J ends lost 0 bases and 3 bases respectively, with 9 bases between them. This chain's CDR3 is CASSQDPVVYEQYF. CDR3 in DNA: TGTGCCAGCAGCCAAGACCCTGTAGTCTACGAGCAGTACTTC.

This clonotype was counted between two and nine times. The CDR3 reads CASSVGSGGSYEQYF. CDR3 sequence (DNA): TGTGCCAGCAGCGTAGGAAGCGGGGGGTCCTACGAGCAGTACTTC. The chain is built from TRBV9 and TRBJ2-7; TRBD2 agrees at 9 bases. Trimming cost V 0 bases and J 1 base; bases outside gene matches: 2. Germline V gene sequence: CDR1 SGDLS, CDR2 YYNGEE. The CDR3 sequence is 15 residues long. The entire variable domain, with the rest obtained from reference TRBV9 and TRBJ2-7, is as follows: DSGVTQTPKHLITATGQRVTLRCSPRSGDLSVYWYQQSLDQGLQFLIQYYNGEERAKGNILERFSAQQFPDLHSELNLSSLELGDSALYFCASSVGSGGSYEQYFGPGTRLTVT.

This clonotype has at least ten counts. The J gene is TRBJ2-7, the V gene TRBV12-3 or TRBV12-4; TRBD2 aligns across 8 bases. J was trimmed by 3 bases and V by 6 bases; bases with no gene match: 4. There are 13 residues in the CDR3. The CDR3 DNA follows: TGTGCCAGCAGGGAGGGACTAGGCTACGAGCAGTACTTC. As protein: CASREGLGYEQYF.

This clonotype was recorded at least ten times. J is TRBJ1-6 and V is TRBV27, with D tentatively TRBD1 (5 bases). Germline CDR1 reads MNHEY; CDR2 reads SMNVEV (reference sequence). This CDR3 is 16 amino acids long. V was shortened by 3 bases and J by 4 bases, with 13 bases between the two germline ends. DNA of the CDR3: TGTGCCAGCAGTTTCTCCCCCGGGGGTTATAATTCACCCCTCCACTTT. This codes for CASSFSPGGYNSPLHF.

This clonotype was seen at least ten times. The chain employs TRBV7-9 and TRBJ2-1; the D is unclear. V was trimmed by 1 base and J by 7 bases, leaving 11 bases between them. The CDR3 has 14 residues. The germline gives CDR1 SEHNR, CDR2 FQNEAQ (reference sequence). This chain's CDR3 is CASSLGTDENEQFF. The CDR3 DNA follows: TGTGCCAGCAGCTTAGGTACAGACGAAAATGAGCAGTTCTTC. Full variable domain (missing parts from reference TRBV7-9 and TRBJ2-1): DTGVSQNPRHKITKRGQNVTFRCDPISEHNRLYWYRQTLGQGPEFLTYFQNEAQLEKSRLLSDRFSAERPKGSFSTLEIQRTEQGDSAMYLCASSLGTDENEQFFGPGTRLTVL.

This clonotype has more than one count but fewer than ten. The rearrangement uses TRBV7-9 and TRBJ2-5; 7 bases match TRBD1. Germline V gives CDR1 SEHNR, CDR2 FQNEAQ (reference sequence). V dropped 5 bases and J dropped 4; count of bases not matched to a gene: 7. The length of the CDR3 is 14 residues. The CDR3 nucleotides read TGTGCCAGCAGCCTGACAGGGCCCCCAGAGACCCAGTACTTC. It translates to CASSLTGPPETQYF. The full variable domain, rest sourced from reference TRBV7-9 and TRBJ2-5, is DTGVSQNPRHKITKRGQNVTFRCDPISEHNRLYWYRQTLGQGPEFLTYFQNEAQLEKSRLLSDRFSAERPKGSFSTLEIQRTEQGDSAMYLCASSLTGPPETQYFGPGTRLLVL.

In this sample, this clonotype turned up many times. V gene TRBV5-5 combines with J gene TRBJ2-6; no reliable D call. The CDR3 consists of 18 residues. V was shortened by 2 bases and J by 0 bases, with 15 bases between the two germline ends. Germline V CDR1 and CDR2: SGHKS, YYEKEE (reference sequence). The CDR3 protein is CASSFGGRRSSGANVLTF. The CDR3 DNA is TGTGCCAGCAGCTTTGGCGGACGACGTTCCTCTGGGGCCAACGTCCTGACTTTC.

The sample holds a few counts of this clonotype. The rearrangement links TRBV2 to TRBJ2-3, with 12 bases identical to TRBD2. With 2 bases clipped from V and 1 base from J, the junction kept 4 bases outside the gene matches. Germline V gene lookup returns CDR1 SNHLY and CDR2 FYNNEI. The CDR3 is 17 residues long. The CDR3 region has the DNA TGTGCCAGCAGTGAACTAGCGGGAGGGATTGGCACAGATACGCAGTATTTT. The encoded protein is CASSELAGGIGTDTQYF. Combining the CDR3 with reference TRBV2 and TRBJ2-3 gives the whole variable domain EPEVTQTPSHQVTQMGQEVILRCVPISNHLYFYWYRQILGQKVEFLVSFYNNEISEKSEIFDDQFSVERPDGSNFTLKIRSTKLEDSAMYFCASSELAGGIGTDTQYFGPGTRLTVL.

There are many counts of this clonotype. The chain combines TRBV29-1 with TRBJ1-2; the D gene is possibly TRBD1 (5 bases). Germline V CDR1 and CDR2: SQVTM, ANQGSEA. The CDR3 totals 15 residues. V lost 0 bases and J 4 bases, leaving 15 bases between the germline ends. CDR3 sequence reads: CSVEDQGLLGYGYTF. Written as DNA, the CDR3 is TGCAGCGTTGAAGATCAGGGCTTACTGGGCTATGGCTACACCTTC.

The rearrangement links TRBV4-1 to TRBJ2-7; 9 positions match TRBD1. With V trimmed by 8 bases and J by 0 bases, 2 bases remained unmatched. CDR1 is MGHRA, CDR2 YSYEKL, per germline. The CDR3 length is 13 residues. The CDR3 DNA follows: TGCGCCAGCGGGGACAGGGTCTCCTACGAGCAGTACTTC. It translates to CASGDRVSYEQYF.

This clonotype was counted at least ten times. The chain has TRBV7-2 and TRBJ2-3; D possibly uses TRBD1 or TRBD2 (5 bases each). The length of the CDR3 is 15 residues. V lost 8 bases and J 4 bases, leaving 19 bases between the germline ends. CDR1 is SGHTA and CDR2 is FQGNSA in the germline V gene. The CDR3 nucleotides are TGTGCCAGCCTAGCCGAGACAGCCCCGGCAGATACGCAGTATTTT. This codes for CASLAETAPADTQYF. The full variable domain, rest sourced from reference TRBV7-2 and TRBJ2-3, is GAGVSQSPSNKVTEKGKDVELRCDPISGHTALYWYRQSLGQGLEFLIYFQGNSAPDKSGLPSDRFSAERTGGSVSTLTIQRTQQEDSAVYLCASLAETAPADTQYFGPGTRLTVL.

This clonotype was detected a few times. J is TRBJ2-2 and V is TRBV29-1; D not certain. The CDR3 runs 15 residues. V lost 7 bases, J lost 1 base, and 16 bases lay in between. The germline V gene has CDR1 SQVTM and CDR2 ANQGSEA. CDR3 in amino acids: CSGKKDGLNTGELFF. The CDR3 bases are TGCAGCGGAAAAAAGGACGGTCTGAACACCGGGGAGCTGTTTTTT.

At least ten counts were recorded for this clonotype. The rearrangement joins TRBV28 to TRBJ2-7; D is unresolved. Trimming left V 1 base short and J 0 bases short, with 13 bases between. Germline-derived CDR1 and CDR2 are MDHEN and SYDVKM. CDR3 length: 16 residues. CDR3 nucleotide sequence: TGTGCCAGCAGTTTATCCGACACGTCGAGCTCCTACGAGCAGTACTTC. Translation gives CASSLSDTSSSYEQYF.

This clonotype was recorded many times. V and J are TRBV7-2 and TRBJ2-7; D is undetermined. Germline V gives CDR1 SGHTA, CDR2 FQGNSA. V gave up 0 bases and J gave up 3 bases, with 3 bases separating them. The CDR3 is made up of 12 amino acids. CDR3 sequence (DNA): TGTGCCAGCAGCTTAGCGAACTACGAGCAGTACTTC. It encodes CASSLANYEQYF.

The chain couples TRBV2 to TRBJ2-3; 7 positions agree with TRBD1. CDR3 length: 14 residues. The trim removed 1 base at V and 4 bases at J, leaving 2 bases unmatched. Per the germline V gene, CDR1 is SNHLY and CDR2 is FYNNEI. This CDR3 reads CASSEDRGADTQYF. The CDR3 DNA reads as TGTGCCAGCAGTGAAGACAGGGGCGCAGATACGCAGTATTTT.

The sample holds many counts of this clonotype. The chain joins TRBV12-3 or TRBV12-4 to TRBJ2-3; weak D call: TRBD2 (6 bases). This CDR3 spans 13 amino acids. The ends were cut back, 7 bases at V and 2 bases at J, with 10 bases in the middle. The CDR3 DNA reads TGTGCCAGCACCGGGGGACTCACAGATACGCAGTATTTT. Its protein is CASTGGLTDTQYF.

This clonotype came up a few times. The chain carries TRBV19 and TRBJ2-2; possibly TRBD1 for D (5 bases). Trimming stripped 11 bases from V and 2 bases from J, with 15 bases between. This CDR3 contains 14 residues. Germline V gives CDR1 LNHDA, CDR2 SQIVND (reference sequence). CDR3 in amino acids: CASRDSPNTGELFF. Written as DNA, the CDR3 is TGTGCCTCGAGAGACAGTCCTAACACCGGGGAGCTGTTTTTT.

The chain employs TRBV4-2 and TRBJ1-6, with TRBD1 as a possible D gene (6 bases). V lost 0 bases to trimming and J lost 7 bases, with 13 bases between them. CDR1 is LGHNA and CDR2 is YNFKEQ in the germline V gene. The CDR3 length is 16 residues. In nucleotides, the CDR3 is TGTGCCAGCAGCCAAGAAGTGGGGGGCCGGAATTCACCCCTCCACTTT. It specifies CASSQEVGGRNSPLHF.